The T cell receptor (beta chain) under discussion was sequenced for a study of blood T cell repertoires in COVID-19. TCRdb's copy holds only in-frame clones and misses some; the assay was immunoSEQ multiplex PCR. The sample has under 350,000 clones; roughly 85% are singletons. Germline CDR1 and CDR2: SGHRS and YFSETQ. V lost 3 bases to trimming and J lost 7 bases, with 7 bases between them. The CDR3 runs to 12 residues. The sequence was collected from a human donor in a cohort sampled during active COVID-19. Sequencing used peripheral blood. The gene calls are TRBV5-1 and TRBJ2-2; D remains ambiguous. CDR3 nucleotides: TGCGCCAGCAGCTCCGCTAGCGGGGAGCTGTTTTTT. Amino acid sequence: CASSSASGELFF.